A selection of T cell receptor beta chains follows, all from one sample in a study of T-cell reconstitution after alpha-beta-depleted transplantation in children. TCRdb itself ran the PCR reads through MiXCR, one entry per CDR3 protein. The sample lists about 460,000 distinct CDR3 sequences, around 10% occurring once. The source was PBMCs, mostly from graft donor cells, collected 180 days after TCRalphabeta/CD19-depleted stem cell transplant. All receptors come from a female patient aged 2-10 years who had a stem cell transplant for aplastic anemia, so the T cells may come from the graft donor. The CDR3 runs from the conserved cysteine through the conserved F or W. D genes are given only for firm matches. Rows may omit the clone size; those that give it use once, few, many or a size class.

d_gene: .
abundance: few
v_gene: TRBV14
j_gene: TRBJ1-6
CDR3aa: CASSQRLHAYNSPLHF
CDR3nt: TGTGCCAGCAGCCAGCGCCTACACGCCTATAATTCACCCCTCCACTTT

d_gene: TRBD2
abundance: few
v_gene: TRBV4-2
j_gene: TRBJ2-2
CDR3aa: CASSQDMGLAGATGELFF
CDR3nt: TGTGCCAGCAGCCAAGATATGGGACTAGCGGGGGCCACCGGGGAGCTGTTTTTT

d_gene: TRBD1
abundance: .
v_gene: TRBV20-1
j_gene: TRBJ1-5
CDR3aa: CSAKGQGAIQPQHF
CDR3nt: TGCAGTGCTAAGGGACAGGGGGCAATTCAGCCCCAGCATTTT

d_gene: .
abundance: many
v_gene: TRBV7-9
j_gene: TRBJ1-4
CDR3aa: CASSLAGLNEKLFF
CDR3nt: TGTGCCAGCAGCTTAGCAGGGTTAAATGAAAAACTGTTTTTT

d_gene: .
abundance: .
v_gene: TRBV20-1
j_gene: TRBJ2-3
CDR3aa: CSARGLFPGNRAASFTDTQYF
CDR3nt: TGCAGTGCACGAGGGCTGTTCCCGGGGAACCGGGCAGCAAGTTTCACAGATACGCAGTATTTT

d_gene: .
abundance: .
v_gene: TRBV15
j_gene: TRBJ1-2
CDR3aa: CASRQIRAGYGYTF
CDR3nt: TGTGCCAGCAGGCAAATTAGGGCTGGCTATGGCTACACCTTC

d_gene: .
abundance: .
v_gene: TRBV18
j_gene: TRBJ2-7
CDR3aa: CASSHPRGGEQYF
CDR3nt: TGTGCCAGCTCACACCCCAGGGGCGGCGAGCAGTACTTC

d_gene: .
abundance: .
v_gene: TRBV27
j_gene: TRBJ1-2
CDR3aa: CASSFREPYYGYTF
CDR3nt: TGTGCCAGCAGTTTTAGGGAGCCCTACTATGGCTACACCTTC

d_gene: .
abundance: few
v_gene: TRBV28
j_gene: TRBJ2-5
CDR3aa: CASSFQGPKETQYF
CDR3nt: TGTGCCAGCAGTTTCCAGGGGCCAAAAGAGACCCAGTACTTC

d_gene: .
abundance: .
v_gene: TRBV5-1
j_gene: TRBJ1-4
CDR3aa: CASSLPGNEKLFF
CDR3nt: TGCGCCAGCAGCTTACCAGGGAATGAAAAACTGTTTTTT

d_gene: .
abundance: few
v_gene: TRBV25-1
j_gene: TRBJ2-5
CDR3aa: CASGEVAGTQYF
CDR3nt: TGTGCCAGCGGAGAGGTCGCGGGGACCCAGTACTTC

d_gene: .
abundance: many
v_gene: TRBV24-1
j_gene: TRBJ1-2
CDR3aa: CATSDERGGYTF
CDR3nt: TGTGCCACCAGTGATGAGAGGGGAGGCTACACCTTC

d_gene: .
abundance: few
v_gene: TRBV25-1
j_gene: TRBJ2-1
CDR3aa: CASSEPSGHQSSYNEQFF
CDR3nt: TGTGCCAGCAGTGAACCCTCTGGGCACCAGAGCTCCTACAATGAGCAGTTCTTC

d_gene: .
abundance: .
v_gene: TRBV5-5
j_gene: TRBJ1-5
CDR3aa: CASSLGGYWGNQPQHF
CDR3nt: TGTGCCAGCAGCTTGGGAGGCTACTGGGGCAATCAGCCCCAGCATTTT

d_gene: TRBD2
abundance: many
v_gene: TRBV5-1
j_gene: TRBJ2-1
CDR3aa: CASSLLAGARNEQFF
CDR3nt: TGCGCCAGCAGCTTATTAGCGGGAGCCCGGAATGAGCAGTTCTTC

d_gene: .
abundance: .
v_gene: TRBV20-1
j_gene: TRBJ2-1
CDR3aa: CSARTEFGYNEQFF
CDR3nt: TGCAGTGCTAGAACGGAGTTCGGATACAATGAGCAGTTCTTC

d_gene: .
abundance: few
v_gene: TRBV7-9
j_gene: TRBJ1-1
CDR3aa: CASSFSRGATEAFF
CDR3nt: TGTGCCAGCAGCTTCAGCAGGGGAGCCACTGAAGCTTTCTTT

d_gene: TRBD2
abundance: few
v_gene: TRBV5-5
j_gene: TRBJ2-3
CDR3aa: CASSWGLVTDTQYF
CDR3nt: TGTGCCAGCAGCTGGGGACTAGTCACAGATACGCAGTATTTT

d_gene: .
abundance: few
v_gene: TRBV20-1
j_gene: TRBJ1-5
CDR3aa: CSARQLTFNQPQHF
CDR3nt: TGCAGTGCTAGGCAGCTGACTTTCAATCAGCCCCAGCATTTT

d_gene: .
abundance: many
v_gene: TRBV28
j_gene: TRBJ1-1
CDR3aa: CASSFLAPVTEAFF
CDR3nt: TGTGCCAGCAGTTTTCTAGCCCCGGTGACTGAAGCTTTCTTT

d_gene: .
abundance: few
v_gene: TRBV4-1
j_gene: TRBJ2-1
CDR3aa: CASSQEELRHNEQFF
CDR3nt: TGCGCCAGCAGCCAAGAAGAGCTCAGACACAATGAGCAGTTCTTC

d_gene: TRBD2
abundance: few
v_gene: TRBV12-3/TRBV12-4
j_gene: TRBJ2-7
CDR3aa: CASSPSGGHYEQYF
CDR3nt: TGTGCCAGCAGTCCGAGCGGGGGACACTACGAGCAGTACTTC

d_gene: TRBD2
abundance: few
v_gene: TRBV29-1
j_gene: TRBJ2-7
CDR3aa: CSAQLKWREVYEQYF
CDR3nt: TGCAGCGCCCAGCTTAAGTGGCGGGAGGTTTACGAGCAGTACTTC

d_gene: TRBD2
abundance: .
v_gene: TRBV20-1
j_gene: TRBJ2-1
CDR3aa: CSARSGAGVNEQFF
CDR3nt: TGCAGTGCCAGGTCTGGAGCGGGAGTCAATGAGCAGTTCTTC

d_gene: .
abundance: few
v_gene: TRBV7-9
j_gene: TRBJ1-2
CDR3aa: CASSLLGQSYGYTF
CDR3nt: TGTGCCAGCAGCTTACTGGGGCAGAGCTATGGCTACACCTTC

d_gene: TRBD1
abundance: few
v_gene: TRBV20-1
j_gene: TRBJ1-6
CDR3aa: CSARAGTGGSVSPLHF
CDR3nt: TGCAGTGCTAGAGCTGGGACAGGGGGTTCCGTTTCACCCCTCCACTTT

d_gene: .
abundance: .
v_gene: TRBV30
j_gene: TRBJ2-7
CDR3aa: CAWRRGGFPPYEQYF
CDR3nt: TGTGCCTGGCGCAGGGGTGGGTTCCCCCCCTACGAGCAGTACTTC

d_gene: .
abundance: .
v_gene: TRBV20-1
j_gene: TRBJ1-6
CDR3aa: CIAQGVLDSPLHF
CDR3nt: TGCATTGCTCAGGGTGTATTGGATTCACCCCTCCACTTT